These 2 T cell receptor beta chains were sequenced from one sample in a study of shared clonotypes between healthy human individuals. Sequenced by immunoSEQ multiplex PCR; TCRdb stores in-frame clones only, minus some. The sample lists 600,000 to 750,000 clones, around 77% seen once, with 1.8% in the top ten. Material for sequencing was memory CD4+ T cells sorted from blood. Stated subset: CD45RA-negative fraction. Receptor source: a woman aged 25 to 39 in good health.

The chain employs TRBV11-2 and TRBJ1-1; 10 bases fit TRBD1. The germline CDR1 and CDR2 sequences are SGHAT and FQNNGV. J was trimmed by 12 bases and V by 1 base; bases with no gene match: 5. The CDR3 totals 13 residues. In DNA form, the CDR3 reads TGTGCCAGCAGCTTAGTTCGGGACAGGGGACCTTTCTTT. Translating gives CASSLVRDRGPFF.

The chain carries TRBV27 and TRBJ2-1, with 12 bases identical to TRBD2. The CDR3 has 16 amino acids. J lost 8 bases, V lost 4 bases, and 9 bases had no gene match. Germline-derived CDR1 and CDR2 are MNHEY and SMNVEV (reference sequence). CDR3 residues: CASSWSSGRAIDEQFF. The CDR3 DNA follows: TGTGCCAGCAGTTGGTCTAGCGGGAGGGCCATCGATGAGCAGTTCTTC.